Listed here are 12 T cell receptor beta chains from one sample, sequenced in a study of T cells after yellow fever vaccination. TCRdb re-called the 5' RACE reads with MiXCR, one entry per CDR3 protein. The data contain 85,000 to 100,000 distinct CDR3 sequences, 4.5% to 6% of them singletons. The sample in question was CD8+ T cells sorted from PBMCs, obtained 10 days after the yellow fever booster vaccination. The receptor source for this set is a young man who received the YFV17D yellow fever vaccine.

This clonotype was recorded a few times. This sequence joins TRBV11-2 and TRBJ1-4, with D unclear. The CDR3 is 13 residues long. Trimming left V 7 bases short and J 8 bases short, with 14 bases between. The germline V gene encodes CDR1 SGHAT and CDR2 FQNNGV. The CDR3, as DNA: TGTGCCAGCACCTTCCGGGGAGAGGAAAAACTGTTTTTT. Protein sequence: CASTFRGEEKLFF.

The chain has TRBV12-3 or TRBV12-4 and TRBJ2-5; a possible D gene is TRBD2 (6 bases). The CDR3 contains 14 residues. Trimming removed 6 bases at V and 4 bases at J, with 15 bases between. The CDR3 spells CASRAASGGETQYF. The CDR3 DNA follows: TGTGCCAGCAGGGCTGCCTCCGGGGGAGAGACCCAGTACTTC.

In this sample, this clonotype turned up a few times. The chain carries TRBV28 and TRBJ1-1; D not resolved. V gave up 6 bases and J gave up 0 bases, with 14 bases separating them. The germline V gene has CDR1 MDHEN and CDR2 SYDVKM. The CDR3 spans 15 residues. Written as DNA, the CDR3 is TGTGCCAGCAGGATAATGCCTCGAATGAACACTGAAGCTTTCTTT. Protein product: CASRIMPRMNTEAFF. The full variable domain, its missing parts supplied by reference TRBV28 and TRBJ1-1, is DVKVTQSSRYLVKRTGEKVFLECVQDMDHENMFWYRQDPGLGLRLIYFSYDVKMKEKGDIPEGYSVSREKKERFSLILESASTNQTSMYLCASRIMPRMNTEAFFGQGTRLTVV.

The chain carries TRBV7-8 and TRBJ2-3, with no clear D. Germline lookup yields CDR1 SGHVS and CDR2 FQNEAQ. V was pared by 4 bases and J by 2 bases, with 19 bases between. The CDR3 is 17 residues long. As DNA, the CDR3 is TGTGCCAGCAGCTCTCCTCCTGACAAGGTCAACACAGATACGCAGTATTTT. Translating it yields CASSSPPDKVNTDTQYF.

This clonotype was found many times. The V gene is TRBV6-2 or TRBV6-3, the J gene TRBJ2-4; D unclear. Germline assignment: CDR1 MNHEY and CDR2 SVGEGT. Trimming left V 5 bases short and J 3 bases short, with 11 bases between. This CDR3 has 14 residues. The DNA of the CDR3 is TGTGCCAGCAGTCCTACGGTGGACAAAAACATTCAGTACTTC. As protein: CASSPTVDKNIQYF.

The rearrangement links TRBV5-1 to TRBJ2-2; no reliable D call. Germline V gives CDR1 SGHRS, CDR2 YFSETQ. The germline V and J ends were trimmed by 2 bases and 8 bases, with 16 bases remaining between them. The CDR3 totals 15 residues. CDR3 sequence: CASSFTGRLGGELFF. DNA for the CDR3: TGCGCCAGCAGCTTTACCGGACGGCTAGGGGGGGAGCTGTTTTTT.

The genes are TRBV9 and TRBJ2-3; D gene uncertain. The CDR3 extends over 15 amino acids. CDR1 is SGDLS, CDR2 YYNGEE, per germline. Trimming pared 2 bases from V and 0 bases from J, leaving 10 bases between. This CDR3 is CASSVYGGSTDTQYF. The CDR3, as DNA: TGTGCCAGCAGCGTGTATGGCGGAAGCACAGATACGCAGTATTTT. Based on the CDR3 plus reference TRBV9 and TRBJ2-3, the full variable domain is DSGVTQTPKHLITATGQRVTLRCSPRSGDLSVYWYQQSLDQGLQFLIQYYNGEERAKGNILERFSAQQFPDLHSELNLSSLELGDSALYFCASSVYGGSTDTQYFGPGTRLTVL.

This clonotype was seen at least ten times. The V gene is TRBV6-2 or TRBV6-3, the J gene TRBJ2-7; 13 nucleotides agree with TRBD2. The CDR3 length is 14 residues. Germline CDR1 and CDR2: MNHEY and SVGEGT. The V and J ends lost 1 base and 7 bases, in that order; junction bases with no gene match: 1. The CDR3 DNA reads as TGTGCCAGCAGTTACTGGACTAGCGGGGGTGAGCAGTACTTC. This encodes CASSYWTSGGEQYF.

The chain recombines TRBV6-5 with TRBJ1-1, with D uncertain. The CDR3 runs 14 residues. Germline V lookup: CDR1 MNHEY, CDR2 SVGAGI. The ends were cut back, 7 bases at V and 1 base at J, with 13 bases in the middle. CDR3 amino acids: CASTLMGSNTEAFF. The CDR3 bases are TGTGCCAGCACCCTAATGGGTTCGAACACTGAAGCTTTCTTT.

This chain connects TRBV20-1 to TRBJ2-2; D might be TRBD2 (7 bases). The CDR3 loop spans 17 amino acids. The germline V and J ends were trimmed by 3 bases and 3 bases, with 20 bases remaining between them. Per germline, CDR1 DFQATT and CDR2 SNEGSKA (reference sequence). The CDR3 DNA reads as TGCAGTGCTAGGTCGGGACTACGGACAGTTGACACCGGGGAGCTGTTTTTT. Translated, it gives CSARSGLRTVDTGELFF.

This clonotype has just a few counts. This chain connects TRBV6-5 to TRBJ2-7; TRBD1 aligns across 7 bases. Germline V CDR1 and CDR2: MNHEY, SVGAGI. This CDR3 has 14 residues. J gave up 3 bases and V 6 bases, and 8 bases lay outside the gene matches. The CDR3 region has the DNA TGTGCCAGCAGCCCCGACAGGGACCACTACGAGCAGTACTTC. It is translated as CASSPDRDHYEQYF.

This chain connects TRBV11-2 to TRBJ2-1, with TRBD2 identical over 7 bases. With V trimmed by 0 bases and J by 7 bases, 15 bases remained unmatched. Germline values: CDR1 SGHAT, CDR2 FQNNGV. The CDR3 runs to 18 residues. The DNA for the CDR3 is TGTGCCAGCAGCTTAGAGGGGGGGGGAAGATACCACGGGAATGAGCAGTTCTTC. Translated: CASSLEGGGRYHGNEQFF.